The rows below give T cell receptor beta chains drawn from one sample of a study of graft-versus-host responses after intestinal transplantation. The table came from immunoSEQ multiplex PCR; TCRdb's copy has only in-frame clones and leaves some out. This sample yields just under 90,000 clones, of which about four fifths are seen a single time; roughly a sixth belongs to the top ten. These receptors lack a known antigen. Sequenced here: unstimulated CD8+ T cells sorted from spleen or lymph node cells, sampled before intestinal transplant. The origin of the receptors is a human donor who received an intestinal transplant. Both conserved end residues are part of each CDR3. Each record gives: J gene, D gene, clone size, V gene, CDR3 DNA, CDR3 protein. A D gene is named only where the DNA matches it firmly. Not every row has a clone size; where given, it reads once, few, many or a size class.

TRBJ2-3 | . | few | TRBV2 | TGTGCCAGCAGTGAGGCGGGTTCCACAGATACGCAGTATTTT | CASSEAGSTDTQYF
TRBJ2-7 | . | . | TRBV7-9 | TGTGCCAGCAGCTTCGGGGGGCTGGACTCCTACGAGCAGTACTTC | CASSFGGLDSYEQYF
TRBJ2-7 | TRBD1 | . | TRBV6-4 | TGTGCCAGCAGTGACTCGGCGGGACAGGGGTTAGACGAGCAGTACTTC | CASSDSAGQGLDEQYF
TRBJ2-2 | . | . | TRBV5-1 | TGCGCCAGCAGCTTGGTGGGGGCGAACACCGGGGAGCTGTTTTTT | CASSLVGANTGELFF
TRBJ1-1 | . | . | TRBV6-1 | TGTGCCAGCAGAGGACTAAAATTGAACACTGAAGCTTTCTTT | CASRGLKLNTEAFF
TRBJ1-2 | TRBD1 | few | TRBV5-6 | TGTGCCAGCAGCTGGGCGGGAGGGGGCAACTATGGCTACACCTTC | CASSWAGGGNYGYTF
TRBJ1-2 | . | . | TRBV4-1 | TGCGCCAGCAGCCAAGTTCCCTGGGGGGATGGCTACACCTTC | CASSQVPWGDGYTF
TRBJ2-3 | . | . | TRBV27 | TGTGCCAGCAGTTTCCATAGGGCGGATACGCAGTATTTT | CASSFHRADTQYF
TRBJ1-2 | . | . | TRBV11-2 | TGTGCCAGCAGCTTAGGGGTCAGGGATTGCTGCACCTTC | CASSLGVRDCCTF
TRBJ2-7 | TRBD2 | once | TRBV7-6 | TGTGCCAGCAGCTTAGGAGCGGGGGAATACGAGCAGTACTTC | CASSLGAGEYEQYF
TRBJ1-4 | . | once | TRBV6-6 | TGTGCCAGCAGTTACATATCCAGACGGGGTGAAAAACTGTTTTTT | CASSYISRRGEKLFF
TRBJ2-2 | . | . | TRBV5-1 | TGCGCCAGCAGCTTCGGTTCCGACAGCAGTTACACCGGGGAGCTGTTTTTT | CASSFGSDSSYTGELFF
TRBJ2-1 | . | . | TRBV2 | TGTGCCAGCAGTGTCCGTAGCTCCTACAATGAGCAGTTCTTC | CASSVRSSYNEQFF
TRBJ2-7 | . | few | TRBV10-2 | TGCGCCAGCAGTGTGAGGGGGGCCCCCTACGAGCAGTACTTC | CASSVRGAPYEQYF
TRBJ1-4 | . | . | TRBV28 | TGTGCCAGCAGTTTAGAGAAGGAAGTTAATGAAAAACTGTTTTTT | CASSLEKEVNEKLFF
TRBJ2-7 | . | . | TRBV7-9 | TGTGCCAGCAGCTTATACCCTCACGAGCAGTACTTC | CASSLYPHEQYF
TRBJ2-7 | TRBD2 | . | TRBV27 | TGTGCCAGCAGTCACCGGGAGGCTTACTACGAGCAGTACTTC | CASSHREAYYEQYF
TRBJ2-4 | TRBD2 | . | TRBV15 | TGTGCCACCAGCAGAGGCCCGGGCGGGGGGGCCTTTCAAAACATTCAGTACTTC | CATSRGPGGGAFQNIQYF
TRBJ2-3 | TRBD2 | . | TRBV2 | TGTGCCAGCAGGCCGACTAGCGGGGGGTGCGGTAGCACAGATACGCAGTATTTT | CASRPTSGGCGSTDTQYF
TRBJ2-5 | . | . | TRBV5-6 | TGTGCCAGCAGCCCTCAGGGATCCGAGACCCAGTACTTC | CASSPQGSETQYF
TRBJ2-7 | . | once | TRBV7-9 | TGTGCCAGCAGCTTCTGGCGCGAGCAGTACTTC | CASSFWREQYF
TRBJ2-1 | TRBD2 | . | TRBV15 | TGTGCCACCAGCAGACTAGCGGGAGGGGACAATGAGCAGTTCTTC | CATSRLAGGDNEQFF
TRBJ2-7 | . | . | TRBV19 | TGTGCCAGTAGTATAGGGACTGGGGCCTACGAGCAGTACTTC | CASSIGTGAYEQYF
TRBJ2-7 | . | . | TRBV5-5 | TGTGCCAGCAGCTTGGAACATGTCTACGAGCAGTACTTC | CASSLEHVYEQYF
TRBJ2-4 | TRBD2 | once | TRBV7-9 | TGTGCCAGCAGCTTATGGCTAGCGGGAGTGGGAGTGAACATTCAGTACTTC | CASSLWLAGVGVNIQYF